This TCR beta chain was identified during a study of shared clonotypes between healthy human individuals. Healthy HIV-negative adults without recent acute infections or vaccinations served as donors. Memory CD4+ cells were the fraction left after CD45RA+ naive selection. Findings and limits, study-wide: Larger richness was generally estimated for naive than memory subsets.

Researchers divided each subset's genomic DNA evenly across several immunoSEQ plates. Measured with immunoSEQ multiplex PCR; TCRdb has only the in-frame clones, and not every one. The sample shows a few million clones, around 93% of them seen only once. The CDR3 loop spans 13 amino acids. As regards this clone: Antigen specificity is unknown.

This TCR derives from a man aged 18 to 30 in good health. Some clones in this sample may be carry-over from other donors' samples. This chain joins TRBV21-1 and TRBJ2-7. TRBV21-1 is a known pseudogene. Sequenced input: naive CD4+ T cells from PBMCs. The subset here: CD45RA+ positively selected. The CDR3 DNA reads as TGTGCCAGCAGCAAAGGGAATACCTACGAGCAGTACTTC. Protein: CASSKGNTYEQYF.